The T cell receptor (beta chain) under discussion was sequenced for a study of tumor and adjacent non-tumor tissue in lung cancer. Study-level information: Samples averaged roughly 4.3 million productive TCRbeta reads each.

Study-level points and caveats: Top 100 clones took a larger repertoire share in normal lung.

Details on this clonotype: What it binds is unknown.

The library came from three nested PCR rounds adapted from ARM-PCR protocols. TCRdb re-called the multiplex PCR reads with MiXCR, one entry per CDR3 protein. Of approximately 53,000 distinct CDR3 sequences in the sample, 74% are singletons; the top ten hold around 25%. The template was RNA from unsorted bulk tissue. The normal lung tissue was taken more than 3 cm from the tumor edge. This CDR3 contains 14 residues. V was shortened by 6 bases and J by 7 bases, with 18 bases between the two germline ends. This chain joins TRBV12-3 or TRBV12-4 and TRBJ1-1; D unresolved. The sequencing input was distant non-tumor lung tissue. This sequence originates from a woman aged 60-75 years with non-small cell lung cancer. The CDR3 region is CASSPKDSSIEAFF. CDR3 nucleotide sequence: TGTGCCAGCAGCCCAAAAGACTCGAGCATTGAAGCTTTCTTT.